What follows are 19 T cell receptor beta chains derived from one specimen sequenced in a study of T cells after posttransplantation cyclophosphamide. TCRdb's table, derived via immunoSEQ multiplex PCR, lists solely in-frame clones and lacks some. Singletons are absent from the sample, which has 25,000 to 35,000 clones. Sequenced sample: PBMCs. These receptors were taken from a woman aged 25-40 years in good health and a related stem cell transplant donor.

This clone was observed a few times. The chain carries TRBV5-4 and TRBJ2-1, with TRBD2 matching over 9 bases. Germline V gives CDR1 SGHNT, CDR2 YYREEE (reference sequence). Trimming at V came to 0 bases and at J to 3 bases, leaving 10 bases not matched to a gene. The CDR3 is 18 amino acids. CDR3 sequence (DNA): TGTGCCAGCAGCTTGGTCCGCGGGAGGGGGTCTCACTACAATGAGCAGTTCTTC. The encoded protein is CASSLVRGRGSHYNEQFF.

This clone was observed many times. J is TRBJ1-3 and V is TRBV6-5; TRBD1 might be the D (5 bases). CDR3 length equals 15 residues. Between the trimmed V and J ends, which lost 6 bases and 2 bases, there was a span of 14 bases. Germline V gene sequence: CDR1 MNHEY, CDR2 SVGAGI. CDR3 sequence reads: CASSSISGAGNTIYF. CDR3 coding DNA: TGTGCCAGCAGCTCGATCTCGGGGGCTGGAAACACCATATATTTT.

This sequence joins TRBV12-3 or TRBV12-4 and TRBJ2-5; 9 nucleotides line up with TRBD1. CDR3 length: 15 amino acids. The V gene end was trimmed by 6 bases and the J gene end by 5 bases; junction bases not matched to a gene: 10. CDR3 residues: CASSPRDRDKETQYF. The CDR3 DNA is TGTGCCAGCAGCCCCAGGGACAGGGATAAGGAGACCCAGTACTTC.

This clone was detected ten times or more. The chain carries TRBV4-3 and TRBJ1-5; D remains unclear. Germline V gene data show CDR1 as LGHNA and CDR2 as YSLEER. CDR3 length: 15 amino acids. Trimming pared 0 bases from V and 3 bases from J, leaving 9 bases between. CDR3 nucleotides: TGCGCCAGCAGCCAAGATTTGACAAACAATCAGCCCCAGCATTTT. It encodes CASSQDLTNNQPQHF.

The rearrangement uses TRBV9 and TRBJ2-3; D is perhaps TRBD2 (6 bases). Germline V CDR1 and CDR2: SGDLS, YYNGEE. The germline V and J ends were trimmed by 0 bases and 5 bases, with 10 bases remaining between them. The CDR3 runs 14 residues. In DNA, the CDR3 is TGTGCCAGCAGCGTAGCTCCGGGGGAAGATACGCAGTATTTT. This codes for CASSVAPGEDTQYF.

This clone came up a few times. This sequence joins TRBV6-2 or TRBV6-3 and TRBJ1-1; D is possibly TRBD1 (5 bases). Trimming pared 2 bases from V and 4 bases from J, leaving 14 bases between. The germline V gene has CDR1 MNHEY and CDR2 SVGEGT. The CDR3 contains 15 residues. CDR3 in amino acids: CASSYAGLWLTEAFF. The CDR3 nucleotides are TGTGCCAGCAGTTACGCAGGGCTGTGGCTCACTGAAGCTTTCTTT.

This clone was seen repeatedly, ten times or more. The chain employs TRBV28 and TRBJ2-7; D remains unclear. The CDR3 spans 13 residues. CDR1 and CDR2 from the germline V gene are MDHEN and SYDVKM. V lost 5 bases and J lost 3, with 11 bases in between. The CDR3, as DNA: TGTGCCAGCAGTCTACTCCGGGTCTACGAGCAGTACTTC. Amino acid sequence: CASSLLRVYEQYF. The full variable domain, with the rest looked up from reference TRBV28 and TRBJ2-7, is DVKVTQSSRYLVKRTGEKVFLECVQDMDHENMFWYRQDPGLGLRLIYFSYDVKMKEKGDIPEGYSVSREKKERFSLILESASTNQTSMYLCASSLLRVYEQYFGPGTRLTVT.

This clone was seen many times. V and J are TRBV12-3 or TRBV12-4 and TRBJ2-2, with a possible D match to TRBD2 (6 bases). The CDR3 totals 13 residues. V dropped 5 bases and J dropped 5 bases, with 9 bases sitting between them. CDR3 amino acids: CASSDRGTGELFF. The CDR3 region has the DNA TGTGCCAGCAGTGATCGGGGGACCGGGGAGCTGTTTTTT.

This clone was detected many times. The chain employs TRBV2 and TRBJ1-5; no clear D. The CDR3 contains 15 residues. Trimming removed 6 bases at V and 3 bases at J, with 15 bases between. From germline, CDR1 is SNHLY and CDR2 FYNNEI. The CDR3 region is CASRDGRGNNQPQHF. CDR3 DNA: TGTGCCAGCAGGGACGGTCGGGGTAACAATCAGCCCCAGCATTTT.

This clone appeared many times. The chain uses TRBV7-6 and TRBJ1-1, with 12 positions matching TRBD1. The CDR3 runs 19 residues. V gave up 0 bases and J gave up 2 bases; unmatched junction bases: 10. Per the germline V gene, CDR1 is SGHVS and CDR2 is FNYEAQ. CDR3 sequence: CASSLALRGQGALNTEAFF. The CDR3 coding sequence is TGTGCCAGCAGCTTAGCGTTGCGGGGACAGGGGGCTCTCAACACTGAAGCTTTCTTT.

This clone was seen repeatedly, ten times or more. The V call is TRBV6-1, the J call TRBJ1-5, with D perhaps TRBD1 (6 bases). From germline, CDR1 is MNHNS and CDR2 SASEGT. V dropped 4 bases and J dropped 1 base, with 11 bases sitting between them. CDR3 length: 15 residues. CDR3 sequence: CASSGRGSSNQPQHF. The CDR3 DNA sequence: TGTGCCAGCAGTGGCAGGGGCTCAAGCAATCAGCCCCAGCATTTT.

This clone appeared many times. The V call is TRBV19, the J call TRBJ1-2; 7 bases align to TRBD1. This CDR3 comprises 17 residues. Unmatched junction bases numbered 13, after V lost 2 bases and J lost 4 bases. Germline V gene lookup returns CDR1 LNHDA and CDR2 SQIVND (reference sequence). CDR3 in amino acids: CASSIRRQGGHPYGYTF. The CDR3 DNA reads TGTGCCAGTAGTATACGTCGACAGGGTGGCCACCCCTATGGCTACACCTTC.

This clone was recorded at least ten times. The chain uses TRBV19 and TRBJ2-3, with 8 bases identical to TRBD2. The CDR3 runs 14 residues. Germline loops: CDR1 LNHDA, CDR2 SQIVND (reference sequence). After removal of 7 bases from V and 2 bases from J, the junction contained 5 bases not matched to a gene. CDR3 sequence reads: CASNQREITDTQYF. In DNA form, the CDR3 reads TGTGCCAGTAACCAGCGGGAGATCACAGATACGCAGTATTTT.

In its sample, this clone was seen many times. The chain combines TRBV6-5 with TRBJ1-2; possible D gene TRBD1, 6 bases. The CDR3 is made up of 13 amino acids. CDR1 is MNHEY, CDR2 SVGAGI, per germline. Deletions cut 2 bases from V and 6 bases from J, with 10 bases between. For the CDR3, the DNA is TGTGCCAGCAGTTACGGGGGGGCGGATGGCTACACCTTC. This translates into CASSYGGADGYTF.

This clone was seen a few times. This sequence joins TRBV27 and TRBJ1-5, with 9 bases identical to TRBD1. The ends lost 6 bases at V and 6 bases at J; junction bases unmatched: 3. Germline V lookup: CDR1 MNHEY, CDR2 SMNVEV (reference sequence). This CDR3 is 13 amino acids long. The CDR3 sequence is CASSPTGGQPQHF. CDR3 in DNA: TGTGCCAGCAGCCCGACAGGGGGTCAGCCCCAGCATTTT.

This clone has a count of ten or more. The CDR3 sequence: CASSIVAGFSTEAFF. CDR3 DNA sequence: TGTGCCAGTAGTATAGTAGCAGGGTTTAGCACTGAAGCTTTCTTT. The rearrangement joins TRBV19 to TRBJ1-1; a weak D match, TRBD1 (5 bases). The CDR3 is made up of 15 amino acids. From germline, CDR1 is LNHDA and CDR2 SQIVND (reference sequence). Between the trimmed V and J ends, which lost 1 base and 4 bases, there was a span of 13 bases.

In DNA form, the CDR3 reads TGTGCCAGCAGCCCCCGGACTAACACAGATACGCAGTATTTT. This translates into CASSPRTNTDTQYF. The J gene is TRBJ2-3, the V gene TRBV9; possible D gene TRBD2, 6 bases. Trimming pared 4 bases from V and 2 bases from J, leaving 11 bases between. Germline V gene lookup returns CDR1 SGDLS and CDR2 YYNGEE. CDR3 length equals 14 residues.

This clone occurred many times. The chain is built from TRBV2 and TRBJ2-1; TRBD2 aligns across 11 bases. V lost 7 bases to trimming and J lost 0 bases; unmatched junction nucleotides: 8. This CDR3 has 17 amino acids. Germline CDR1 SNHLY, CDR2 FYNNEI. CDR3 amino acids: CASNLAGGRISYNEQFF. The CDR3 bases are TGTGCCAGCAACCTAGCGGGGGGTCGTATCTCCTACAATGAGCAGTTCTTC.

In its sample, this clone was seen many times. The CDR3 is CASSRTGGENTIYF. The CDR3 DNA sequence: TGTGCCAGCAGCCGGACAGGGGGTGAAAACACCATATATTTT. The V and J genes are TRBV7-2 and TRBJ1-3; 10 nucleotides align to TRBD1. CDR3 length equals 14 residues. The ends lost 5 bases at V and 6 bases at J; junction bases unmatched: 4. CDR1 is SGHTA and CDR2 is FQGNSA in the germline V gene.